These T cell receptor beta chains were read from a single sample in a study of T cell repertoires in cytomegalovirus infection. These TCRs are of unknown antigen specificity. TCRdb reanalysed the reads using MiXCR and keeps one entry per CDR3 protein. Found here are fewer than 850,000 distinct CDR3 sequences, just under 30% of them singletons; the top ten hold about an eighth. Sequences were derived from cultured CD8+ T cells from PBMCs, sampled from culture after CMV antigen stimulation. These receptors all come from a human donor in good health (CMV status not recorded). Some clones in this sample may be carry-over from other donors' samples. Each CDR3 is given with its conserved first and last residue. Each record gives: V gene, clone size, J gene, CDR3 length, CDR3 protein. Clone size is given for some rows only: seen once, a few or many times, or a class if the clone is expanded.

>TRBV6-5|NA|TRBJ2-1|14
CASSLSGGAREQFF
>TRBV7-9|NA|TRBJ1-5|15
CASSPGTARNQPQHF
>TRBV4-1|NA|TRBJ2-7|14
CASSQDSVDYEQYF
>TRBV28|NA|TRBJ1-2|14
CASSRDRVTYGYTF
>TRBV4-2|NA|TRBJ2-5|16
CASSQAIGGIDETQYF
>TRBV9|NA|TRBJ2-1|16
CASSVEWPDPYNEQFF
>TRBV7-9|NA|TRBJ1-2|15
CASSAPGPPNYGYTF
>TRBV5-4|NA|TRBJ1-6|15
CASSLGQPGNSPLHF
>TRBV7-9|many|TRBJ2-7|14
CASSQLAGFHEQYF
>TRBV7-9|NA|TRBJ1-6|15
CASSGPQAEGSPLHF
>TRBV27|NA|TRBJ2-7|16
CASSLKWASISYEQYF
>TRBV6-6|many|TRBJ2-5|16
CASSSLRTGAKETQYF
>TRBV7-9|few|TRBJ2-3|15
CASSHDRDGTDTQYF
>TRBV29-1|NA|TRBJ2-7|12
CSCGQASYEQYF
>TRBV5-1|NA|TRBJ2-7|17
CASPYVFWTEVRDEQYF
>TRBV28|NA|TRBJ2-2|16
CASSLESRGGAGELFF
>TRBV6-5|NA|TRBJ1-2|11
CASSDTGGYTF
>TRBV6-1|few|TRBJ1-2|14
CASGAPGQGYGYTF
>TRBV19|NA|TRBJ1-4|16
CASSTREQGLPEKLFF
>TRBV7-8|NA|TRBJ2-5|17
CASSLALYVQGQETQYF
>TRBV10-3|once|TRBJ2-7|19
CAISEKRGTSGASSYEQYF
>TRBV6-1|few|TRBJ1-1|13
CASSIRDNTEAFF
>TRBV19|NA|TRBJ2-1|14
CASSIKVLYNEQFF
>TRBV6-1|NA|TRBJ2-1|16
CASSEAVGHSRDEQFF
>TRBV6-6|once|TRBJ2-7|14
CASSDRASFYEQYF
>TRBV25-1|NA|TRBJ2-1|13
CASSYAGYNEQFF
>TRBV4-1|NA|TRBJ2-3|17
CASSQEWMGRVSNTQYF
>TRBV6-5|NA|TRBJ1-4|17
CASSYFPLVGTNEKLFF
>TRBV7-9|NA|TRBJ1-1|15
CASSLGPPGTGGAFF
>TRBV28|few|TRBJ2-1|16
CASRLDRVNSYNEQFF
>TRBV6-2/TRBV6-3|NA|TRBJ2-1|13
CASSLNPDNEQFF
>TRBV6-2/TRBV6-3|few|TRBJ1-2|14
CASKEDRAGYGYTF
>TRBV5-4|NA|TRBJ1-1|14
CASSRGTSGTEAFF
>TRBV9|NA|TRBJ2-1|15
CASRGTGTGRGEQFF
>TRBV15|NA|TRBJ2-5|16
CATSVGLAGEEETQYF
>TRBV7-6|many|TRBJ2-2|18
CASSLIWEARSNTGELFF
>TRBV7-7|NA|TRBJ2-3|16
CASSLVAGGQGDTQYF